One T cell receptor beta chain is described in this entry. Its antigen is unidentified. Method: immunoSEQ multiplex PCR; TCRdb's copy keeps in-frame clones and lacks some. The profile shows about 2,200,000 clones, around 93% of them singletons. The data derive from a study of shared clonotypes between healthy human individuals. The study, taken as a whole, reports: Deeper or shallower sequencing was expected to change how clonotypes are shared among donors. Relative to clonotypes present in all four donors, those not shared had lower generation probabilities.

The naive CD8 fraction comprised CD45RO-negative cells positively selected for CCR7 and excluded terminally differentiated effector memory CD45RA+ cells. Donors were healthy HIV-negative adults without recently reported acute infections or vaccinations. Trimming took 0 bases from V and 7 from J, leaving 10 bases between them. The CDR3 consists of 14 residues. Germline V lookup: CDR1 MNHNY, CDR2 SVGAGI (reference sequence). This TCR derives from a man aged 18 to 29 in good health. Some clones in this sample may be carry-over from other donors' samples. Specimen: naive CD8+ T cells from PBMCs. This chain joins TRBV6-6 and TRBJ1-5; D gene unclear. The CDR3 loop is CASSYSAAQQPQHF. CDR3 DNA sequence: TGTGCCAGCAGTTACTCAGCCGCCCAACAGCCCCAGCATTTT.